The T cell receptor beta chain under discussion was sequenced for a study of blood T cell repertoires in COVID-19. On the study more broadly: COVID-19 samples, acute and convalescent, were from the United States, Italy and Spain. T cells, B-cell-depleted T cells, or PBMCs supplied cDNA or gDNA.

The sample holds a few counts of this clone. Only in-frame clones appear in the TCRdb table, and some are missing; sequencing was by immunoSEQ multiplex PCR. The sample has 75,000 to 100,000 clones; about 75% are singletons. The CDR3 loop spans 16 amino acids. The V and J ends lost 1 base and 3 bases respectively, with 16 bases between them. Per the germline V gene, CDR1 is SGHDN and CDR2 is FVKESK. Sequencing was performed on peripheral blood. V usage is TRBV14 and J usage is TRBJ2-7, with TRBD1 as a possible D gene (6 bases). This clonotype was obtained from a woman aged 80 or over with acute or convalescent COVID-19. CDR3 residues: CASSQGHRDLFYEQYF. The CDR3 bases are TGTGCCAGCAGCCAAGGCCACAGGGACCTATTCTACGAGCAGTACTTC.